The next 32 T cell receptor beta chains were all read from a single sample in a study of T cell responses to AZD1222 COVID-19 vaccine. Repertoires were generated with immunoSEQ multiplex PCR, while TCRdb's copy carries only in-frame clones and drops some. The data contain 150,000 or so clones, approximately 92% of them singletons. Source: peripheral blood, taken on day 0 of AZD1222 vaccination. The receptors originated from an adult in good health.

The chain uses TRBV19 and TRBJ1-5; no definite D call. Germline assignment: CDR1 LNHDA and CDR2 SQIVND (reference sequence). The V gene lost 7 bases and the J gene lost 7 bases, with 8 bases spanning the gap. The CDR3 runs to 11 residues. This chain's CDR3 is CASTQAQPQHF. Written as DNA, the CDR3 is TGTGCCAGTACGCAGGCCCAGCCCCAGCATTTT.

The chain couples TRBV18 to TRBJ1-1; D is undetermined. The CDR3 length is 15 residues. From germline, CDR1 is KGHSH and CDR2 LQKENI. Trimming cost V 4 bases and J 0 bases, with 12 bases left between them. Here the CDR3 DNA reads TGTGCCAGCTCACGAGAAGGGAGTATGAACACTGAAGCTTTCTTT. Encoded protein: CASSREGSMNTEAFF. Combining the CDR3 with reference TRBV18 and TRBJ1-1 gives the whole variable domain NAGVMQNPRHLVRRRGQEARLRCSPMKGHSHVYWYRQLPEEGLKFMVYLQKENIIDESGMPKERFSAEFPKEGPSILRIQQVVRGDSAAYFCASSREGSMNTEAFFGQGTRLTVV.

This chain connects TRBV5-1 to TRBJ1-2; D not resolved. The germline V gene encodes CDR1 SGHRS and CDR2 YFSETQ. V was cut by 2 bases and J by 2 bases, with 7 bases left in between. CDR3 length equals 13 residues. The CDR3 protein is CASSFGPNYGYTF. The CDR3, as DNA: TGCGCCAGCAGCTTCGGGCCCAACTATGGCTACACCTTC.

The rearrangement joins TRBV7-8 to TRBJ2-1, with TRBD2 identical over 14 bases. Losses at the gene ends were 5 bases for V and 3 bases for J; bases not matched to a gene: 12. CDR1 and CDR2 from the germline V gene are SGHVS and FQNEAQ. The CDR3 loop spans 19 amino acids. CDR3 sequence reads: CASSQGTSGSIALYNEQFF. CDR3 nucleotides: TGTGCCAGCAGCCAAGGGACTAGCGGGAGTATTGCTCTCTACAATGAGCAGTTCTTC.

The chain recombines TRBV2 with TRBJ2-7, with TRBD1 identical over 7 bases. V lost 8 bases, J lost 7 bases, and 11 bases stayed unmatched. The CDR3 is 13 residues long. Germline V lookup: CDR1 SNHLY, CDR2 FYNNEI. CDR3: CASCGQVATEQYF. The DNA for the CDR3 is TGTGCCAGCTGTGGACAGGTGGCTACGGAGCAGTACTTC.

The V call is TRBV9, the J call TRBJ1-5; D uncertain. The CDR3 has 15 residues. CDR1 and CDR2 from the germline V gene are SGDLS and YYNGEE. Trimming stripped 4 bases from V and 2 bases from J, with 13 bases between. The CDR3 DNA reads TGTGCCAGCAGCCCCAGTGGTTTAGGCAATCAGCCCCAGCATTTT. Translated, it gives CASSPSGLGNQPQHF.

This clone showed up just once. This specimen includes other DNA sequences encoding the same CDR3. The V and J genes are TRBV30 and TRBJ1-5; 7 nucleotides agree with TRBD1. CDR1 and CDR2 (germline): GTSNPN, SVGIG (reference sequence). V trimming: 2 bases; J trimming: 6 bases; junction bases outside the gene matches: 4. The CDR3 length is 13 residues. The CDR3 nucleotides read TGTGCCTGGAGTTCAGGGGGAGGTCAGCCCCAGCATTTT. Its translation: CAWSSGGGQPQHF. The variable domain in full, completed from reference TRBV30 and TRBJ1-5, reads SQTIHQWPATLVQPVGSPLSLECTVEGTSNPNLYWYRQAAGRGLQLLFYSVGIGQISSEVPQNLSASRPQDRQFILSSKKLLLSDSGFYLCAWSSGGGQPQHFGDGTRLSIL.

This clone was seen once. This chain links TRBV3-1 (or the pseudogene TRBV3-2) with TRBJ2-5; no clear D gene. Germline V gives CDR1 LGHDT, CDR2 YNNKEL (reference sequence). CDR3 length: 16 residues. Trimming stripped 5 bases from V and 9 bases from J, with 25 bases between. The CDR3 spells CASSTPQVAIKSPQYF. CDR3 DNA: TGTGCCAGCAGCACCCCCCAGGTCGCAATCAAGAGTCCCCAGTACTTC.

This CDR3 reads CANPQPGTTLYKQYF. The CDR3 DNA reads as TGTGCCAATCCCCAGCCAGGGACTACCCTGTACAAGCAGTACTTC. The rearrangement links TRBV2 to TRBJ2-7; TRBD2 agrees at 7 bases. V gave up 10 bases and J gave up 8 bases; unmatched junction bases: 20. Germline lookup yields CDR1 SNHLY and CDR2 FYNNEI. This CDR3 is built from 15 residues.

This clone was observed a handful of times. This rearrangement joins TRBV7-3 to TRBJ2-1; D is undetermined. V was clipped by 3 bases and J by 5 bases, with 8 bases between them. Per the germline V gene, CDR1 is SGHTA and CDR2 is FQGTGA. The CDR3 is made up of 13 amino acids. Written as DNA, the CDR3 is TGTGCCAGCAGCTTCGGACGGAACAATGAGCAGTTCTTC. Amino acids: CASSFGRNNEQFF.

The V gene is TRBV19, the J gene TRBJ1-5; no reliable D call. Trimming stripped 4 bases from V and 0 bases from J, with 13 bases between. This CDR3 comprises 16 residues. Germline V CDR1 and CDR2: LNHDA, SQIVND (reference sequence). CDR3 residues: CASSTPGGSSNQPQHF. For the CDR3, the DNA is TGTGCCAGTAGTACCCCGGGAGGGAGTAGCAATCAGCCCCAGCATTTT.

The genes are TRBV14 and TRBJ1-1; TRBD1 might be the D (5 bases). Deletions cut 0 bases from V and 3 bases from J, with 17 bases between. Germline V gene data show CDR1 as SGHDN and CDR2 as FVKESK. The CDR3 has 17 residues. The CDR3 protein is CASSQDWGVTGHTEAFF. CDR3 nucleotides: TGTGCCAGCAGCCAAGATTGGGGGGTTACCGGACACACTGAAGCTTTCTTT.

The chain employs TRBV27 and TRBJ1-1; D unresolved. CDR3 length equals 14 residues. The germline V and J ends were trimmed by 4 bases and 4 bases, with 13 bases remaining between them. Germline V lookup: CDR1 MNHEY, CDR2 SMNVEV (reference sequence). The CDR3 DNA follows: TGTGCCAGCAGTTCCGGCCTGGGTAGCACTGAAGCTTTCTTT. Translating gives CASSSGLGSTEAFF.

The J gene is TRBJ1-2, the V gene TRBV5-1; unclear D gene. With 4 bases removed from V and 3 bases from J, the gap between germline ends came to 10 bases. The CDR3 extends over 13 amino acids. The V gene's germline CDR1 is SGHRS and CDR2 YFSETQ. CDR3 amino acids: CASSPDGDYGYTF. The CDR3 DNA reads TGCGCCAGCAGCCCGGACGGGGACTATGGCTACACCTTC.

The V call is TRBV30, the J call TRBJ2-1, with 14 bases aligning to TRBD2. Germline-derived CDR1 and CDR2 are GTSNPN and SVGIG (reference sequence). This CDR3 is 16 amino acids long. With 4 bases clipped from V and 12 bases from J, the junction kept 14 bases outside the gene matches. Here the CDR3 DNA reads TGTGCCTGGAAGGCCCCGGGACTAGCGGGAGTAGGCTGGCAGTTCTTC. Its protein product is CAWKAPGLAGVGWQFF.

V is TRBV7-8 and J is TRBJ1-6, with D perhaps TRBD1 (5 bases). CDR1 is SGHVS and CDR2 is FQNEAQ in the germline V gene. CDR3 length: 15 residues. V dropped 4 bases and J dropped 10 bases, with 17 bases sitting between them. The chain's CDR3 is CASSSRVLRGSPLHF. The CDR3 region has the DNA TGTGCCAGCAGCTCCCGAGTCTTGAGGGGATCACCCCTCCACTTT.

CDR3 in DNA: TGTGCCAGTAATCGACAGAATAATTCACCCCTCCACTTT. It is translated as CASNRQNNSPLHF. The chain carries TRBV19 and TRBJ1-6; weak D call: TRBD1 (5 bases). Germline assignment: CDR1 LNHDA and CDR2 SQIVND (reference sequence). The germline V and J ends were trimmed by 7 bases and 5 bases, with 9 bases remaining between them. There are 13 residues in the CDR3.

The sample holds one count of this clone. This sequence joins TRBV11-1 and TRBJ1-1; D gene ambiguous. CDR3 length: 15 amino acids. Per germline, CDR1 SGHAT and CDR2 FQDESV (reference sequence). Trimming took off 1 base at V and 0 bases at J, with 9 bases between the two ends. As DNA, the CDR3 is TGTGCCAGCAGCTTAGTCGGGGTTGTGAACACTGAAGCTTTCTTT. Translating gives CASSLVGVVNTEAFF.

This clone was recorded only once. The rearrangement joins TRBV10-3 to TRBJ1-2; D is unclear. Deletions cut 1 base from V and 5 bases from J, with 8 bases between. Per the germline V gene, CDR1 is ENHRY and CDR2 is SYGVKD. This CDR3 contains 13 residues. DNA of the CDR3: TGTGCCATCAGTGAGTACACAGAATATGGCTACACCTTC. It yields the protein CAISEYTEYGYTF.

This chain uses TRBV7-8 with TRBJ1-2, with a possible D match to TRBD1 (5 bases). The CDR3 consists of 13 residues. V lost 5 bases, J lost 4 bases, and 11 bases lay in between. Germline CDR1 and CDR2: SGHVS and FQNEAQ. CDR3 loop: CASSPITGYGYTF. CDR3 DNA: TGTGCCAGCAGCCCGATTACAGGCTATGGCTACACCTTC.

This clone came up once. The gene calls are TRBV5-6 and TRBJ1-4; tentatively, D is TRBD1 (6 bases). The CDR3 is 15 amino acids. Germline V gene data show CDR1 as SGHDT and CDR2 as YYEEEE. Trimming pared 4 bases from V and 7 bases from J, leaving 17 bases between. As DNA, the CDR3 is TGTGCCAGCAGCAACCGACAGGCTGACTCTGAAAAACTGTTTTTT. Translated: CASSNRQADSEKLFF.

V gene TRBV7-9 combines with J gene TRBJ1-6; TRBD1 is a possible D gene (6 bases). V lost 4 bases and J lost 7, with 8 bases in between. This CDR3 comprises 13 residues. Germline CDR1 SEHNR, CDR2 FQNEAQ (reference sequence). Written as DNA, the CDR3 is TGTGCCAGCAGCTCAGGACAGAATTCACCCCTCCACTTT. Its translation is CASSSGQNSPLHF.

The CDR3 protein is CAWRPWQYNSPLHF. In DNA form, the CDR3 reads TGTGCCTGGAGACCCTGGCAGTATAATTCACCCCTCCACTTT. The rearrangement uses TRBV30 and TRBJ1-6; D unresolved. The CDR3 totals 14 residues. CDR1 and CDR2 from the germline V gene are GTSNPN and SVGIG (reference sequence). With 3 bases removed from V and 4 bases from J, the gap between germline ends came to 10 bases.

The V call is TRBV27, the J call TRBJ1-5, with a tentative D call TRBD1 (6 bases). Trimming cost V 6 bases and J 3 bases, with 15 bases left between them. From germline, CDR1 is MNHEY and CDR2 SMNVEV (reference sequence). The CDR3 runs to 15 residues. The CDR3 spells CASSLKRDTNQPQHF. The CDR3, as DNA: TGTGCCAGCAGCTTGAAGCGGGACACCAATCAGCCCCAGCATTTT.

The chain couples TRBV27 to TRBJ1-4, with D hard to call. The V gene lost 5 bases and the J gene lost 8 bases, with 18 bases spanning the gap. CDR3 size: 15 residues. Germline lookup yields CDR1 MNHEY and CDR2 SMNVEV (reference sequence). In nucleotides, the CDR3 is TGTGCCAGCAGTCCTCTGTCGCGGGGATACGAAAAACTGTTTTTT. It specifies CASSPLSRGYEKLFF.

This clone is a singleton in its sample. CDR3 residues: CASSVAVDRAYEQYF. CDR3 nucleotide sequence: TGTGCCAGCAGCGTAGCGGTGGACAGGGCCTACGAGCAGTACTTC. The J gene is TRBJ2-7, the V gene TRBV9; 8 bases fit TRBD1. The CDR3 consists of 15 residues. V dropped 0 bases and J dropped 2; count of bases not matched to a gene: 4. Germline lookup yields CDR1 SGDLS and CDR2 YYNGEE.

V usage is TRBV27 and J usage is TRBJ2-3; D is possibly TRBD1 (6 bases). Trimming left V 6 bases short and J 2 bases short, with 12 bases between. Germline CDR1 MNHEY, CDR2 SMNVEV (reference sequence). CDR3 size: 14 residues. The CDR3 region is CASRAGAFTDTQYF. Written as DNA, the CDR3 is TGTGCCAGCAGGGCAGGGGCCTTCACAGATACGCAGTATTTT.

The chain uses TRBV7-9 and TRBJ1-4; 9 nucleotides line up with TRBD1. Per the germline V gene, CDR1 is SEHNR and CDR2 is FQNEAQ (reference sequence). CDR3 length: 15 residues. The J segment lost 7 bases and the V segment lost 6 bases, leaving 9 bases of the junction unmatched. CDR3 nucleotide sequence: TGTGCCAGCAGATCTTCCGACAGGGGGACTGAAAAACTGTTTTTT. It specifies CASRSSDRGTEKLFF. The full variable domain, with the rest looked up from reference TRBV7-9 and TRBJ1-4, is DTGVSQNPRHKITKRGQNVTFRCDPISEHNRLYWYRQTLGQGPEFLTYFQNEAQLEKSRLLSDRFSAERPKGSFSTLEIQRTEQGDSAMYLCASRSSDRGTEKLFFGSGTQLSVL.

This clone was found once. The V and J genes are TRBV13 and TRBJ2-7; 12 positions match TRBD1. The CDR3 extends over 15 amino acids. Germline V gives CDR1 PRHDT, CDR2 FYEKMQ (reference sequence). With 4 bases clipped from V and 6 bases from J, the junction kept 7 bases outside the gene matches. The CDR3 reads CASSSLRDRGREQYF. As DNA, the CDR3 is TGTGCCAGCAGCTCCCTCCGGGACAGGGGGCGCGAGCAGTACTTC.

CDR3 in amino acids: CASSPQGQKNSNQPQHF. The CDR3 region has the DNA TGTGCCAGCAGCCCTCAGGGACAGAAAAATAGCAATCAGCCCCAGCATTTT. J is TRBJ1-5 and V is TRBV3-1 (or the pseudogene TRBV3-2), with 7 bases aligning to TRBD1. V lost 4 bases, J lost 0 bases, and 9 bases stayed unmatched. The length of the CDR3 is 17 residues. Germline V gene sequence: CDR1 LGHDT, CDR2 YNNKEL (reference sequence).

This clone was recorded only once. The chain recombines TRBV6-5 with TRBJ2-7, with D possibly being TRBD1 (6 bases). This CDR3 comprises 15 residues. Germline values: CDR1 MNHEY, CDR2 SVGAGI. The V gene lost 6 bases and the J gene lost 3 bases, with 18 bases spanning the gap. The CDR3 reads CASSRRRTDDYEQYF. The CDR3 DNA reads as TGTGCCAGCAGCCGTCGTAGGACAGACGACTACGAGCAGTACTTC.

V and J are TRBV3-1 (or the pseudogene TRBV3-2) and TRBJ2-3; D call uncertain. Germline loops: CDR1 LGHDT, CDR2 YNNKEL (reference sequence). With 1 base removed from V and 7 bases from J, the gap between germline ends came to 6 bases. This CDR3 spans 12 amino acids. CDR3 amino acids: CASSQVPNTQYF. DNA of the CDR3: TGTGCCAGCAGCCAAGTCCCAAATACGCAGTATTTT.